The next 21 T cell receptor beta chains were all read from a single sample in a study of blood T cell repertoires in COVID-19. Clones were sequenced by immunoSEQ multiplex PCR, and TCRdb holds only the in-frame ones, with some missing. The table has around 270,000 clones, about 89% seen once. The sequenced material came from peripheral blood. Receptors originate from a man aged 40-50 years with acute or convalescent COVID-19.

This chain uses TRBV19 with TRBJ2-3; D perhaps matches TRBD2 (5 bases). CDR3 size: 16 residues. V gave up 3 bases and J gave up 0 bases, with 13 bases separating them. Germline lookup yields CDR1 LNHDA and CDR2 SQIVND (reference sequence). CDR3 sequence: CASSMLSGASTDTQYF. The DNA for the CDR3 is TGTGCCAGTAGTATGCTCAGCGGAGCTAGCACAGATACGCAGTATTTT.

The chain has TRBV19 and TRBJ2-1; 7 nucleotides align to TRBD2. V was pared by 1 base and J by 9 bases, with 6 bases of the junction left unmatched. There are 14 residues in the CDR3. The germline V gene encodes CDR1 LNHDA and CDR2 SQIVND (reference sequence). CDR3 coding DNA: TGTGCCAGTAGTATAGCCCACGGCGGGGGTGAGCAGTTCTTC. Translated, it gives CASSIAHGGGEQFF.

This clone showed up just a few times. CDR3 nucleotide sequence: TGCGCCAGCAGCTGGCTAGCGGGGGGGCCCGAGGGAGATACGCAGTATTTT. As protein: CASSWLAGGPEGDTQYF. V usage is TRBV5-1 and J usage is TRBJ2-3; TRBD2 matches 12 bases. This CDR3 spans 17 amino acids. The germline CDR1 and CDR2 sequences are SGHRS and YFSETQ. Germline trimming cut 3 bases from V and 5 bases from J; bases unmatched to any gene: 10. Supplemented by reference TRBV5-1 and TRBJ2-3, the full variable domain reads KAGVTQTPRYLIKTRGQQVTLSCSPISGHRSVSWYQQTPGQGLQFLFEYFSETQRNKGNFPGRFSGRQFSNSRSEMNVSTLELGDSALYLCASSWLAGGPEGDTQYFGPGTRLTVL.

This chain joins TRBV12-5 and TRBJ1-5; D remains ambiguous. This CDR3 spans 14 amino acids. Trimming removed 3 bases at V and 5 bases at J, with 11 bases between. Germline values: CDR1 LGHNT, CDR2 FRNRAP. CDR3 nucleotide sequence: TGTGCTAGTGGTTTTCCAGGATACTATCAGCCCCAGCATTTT. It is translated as CASGFPGYYQPQHF.

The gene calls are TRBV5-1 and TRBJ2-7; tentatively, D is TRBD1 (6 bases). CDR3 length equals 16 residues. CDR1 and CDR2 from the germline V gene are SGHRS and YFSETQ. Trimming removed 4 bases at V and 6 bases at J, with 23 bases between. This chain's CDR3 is CASSPSTGTPRGEQYF. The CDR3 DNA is TGCGCCAGCAGCCCCTCCACCGGGACACCAAGGGGCGAGCAGTACTTC.

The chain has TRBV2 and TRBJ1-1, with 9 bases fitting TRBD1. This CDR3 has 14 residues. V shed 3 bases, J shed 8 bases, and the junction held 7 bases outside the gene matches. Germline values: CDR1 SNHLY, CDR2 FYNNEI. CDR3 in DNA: TGTGCCAGCAGTGACCCGGACAGGGGAGGAGAAGCTTTCTTT. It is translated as CASSDPDRGGEAFF.

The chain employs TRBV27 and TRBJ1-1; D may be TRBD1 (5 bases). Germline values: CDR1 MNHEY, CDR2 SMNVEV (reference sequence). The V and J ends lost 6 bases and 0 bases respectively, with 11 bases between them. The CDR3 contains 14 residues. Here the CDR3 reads CASRATTVNTEAFF. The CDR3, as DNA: TGTGCCAGCAGGGCCACGACAGTGAACACTGAAGCTTTCTTT.

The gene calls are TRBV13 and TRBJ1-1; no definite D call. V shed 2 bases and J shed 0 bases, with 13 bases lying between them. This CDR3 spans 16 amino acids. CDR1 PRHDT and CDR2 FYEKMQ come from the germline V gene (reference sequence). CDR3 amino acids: CASSLWRQTLNTEAFF. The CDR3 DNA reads TGTGCCAGCAGCTTATGGCGGCAAACCCTGAACACTGAAGCTTTCTTT.

The CDR3 here is CASSLLSDYGYTF. In nucleotides, the CDR3 is TGTGCCAGCAGCTTATTGTCGGACTATGGCTACACCTTC. V and J are TRBV7-8 and TRBJ1-2; D is uncertain. The V and J ends lost 2 bases and 3 bases respectively, with 7 bases between them. CDR3 length: 13 amino acids. CDR1 is SGHVS and CDR2 is FQNEAQ in the germline V gene.

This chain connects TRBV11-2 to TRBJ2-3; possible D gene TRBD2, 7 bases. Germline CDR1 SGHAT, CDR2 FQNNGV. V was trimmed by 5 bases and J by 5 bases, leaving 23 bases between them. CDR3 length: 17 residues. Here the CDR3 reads CASSPIGAGAIIDTQYF. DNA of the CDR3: TGTGCCAGCAGCCCCATAGGGGCGGGGGCCATTATAGATACGCAGTATTTT.

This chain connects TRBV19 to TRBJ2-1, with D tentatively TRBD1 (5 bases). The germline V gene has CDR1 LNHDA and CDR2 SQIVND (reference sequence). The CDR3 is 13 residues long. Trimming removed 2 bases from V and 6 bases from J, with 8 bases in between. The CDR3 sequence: CASSINRLNEQFF. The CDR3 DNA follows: TGTGCCAGTAGTATAAACAGGCTCAATGAGCAGTTCTTC.

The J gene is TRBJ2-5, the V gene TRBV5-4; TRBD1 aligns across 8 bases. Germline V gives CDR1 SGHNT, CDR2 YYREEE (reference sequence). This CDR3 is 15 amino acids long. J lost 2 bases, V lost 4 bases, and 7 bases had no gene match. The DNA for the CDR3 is TGTGCCAGCAGCGCCGGGACAGGCGTTCAAGAGACCCAGTACTTC. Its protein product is CASSAGTGVQETQYF.

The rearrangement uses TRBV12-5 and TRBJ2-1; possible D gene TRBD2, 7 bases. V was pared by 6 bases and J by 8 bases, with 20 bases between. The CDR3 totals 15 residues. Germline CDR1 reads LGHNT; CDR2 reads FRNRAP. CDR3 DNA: TGTGCTAGTGGCCCGTGGGCGGGGGCGCGGGATGAGCAGTTCTTC. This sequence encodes CASGPWAGARDEQFF. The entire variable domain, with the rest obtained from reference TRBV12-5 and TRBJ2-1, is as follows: DARVTQTPRHKVTEMGQEVTMRCQPILGHNTVFWYRQTMMQGLELLAYFRNRAPLDDSGMPKDRFSAEMPDATLATLKIQPSEPRDSAVYFCASGPWAGARDEQFFGPGTRLTVL.

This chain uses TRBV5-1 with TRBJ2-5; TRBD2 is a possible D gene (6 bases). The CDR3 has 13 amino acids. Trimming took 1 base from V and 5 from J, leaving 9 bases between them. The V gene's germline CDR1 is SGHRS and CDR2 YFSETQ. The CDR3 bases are TGCGCCAGCAGCTTGCCGGGGGAGGAGACCCAGTACTTC. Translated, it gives CASSLPGEETQYF.

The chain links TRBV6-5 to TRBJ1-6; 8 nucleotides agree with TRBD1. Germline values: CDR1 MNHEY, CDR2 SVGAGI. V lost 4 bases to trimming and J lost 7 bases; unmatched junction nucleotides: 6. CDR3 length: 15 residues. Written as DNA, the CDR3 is TGTGCCAGCAGTTTTAGACAGGGGAGAAATTCACCCCTCCACTTT. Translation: CASSFRQGRNSPLHF.

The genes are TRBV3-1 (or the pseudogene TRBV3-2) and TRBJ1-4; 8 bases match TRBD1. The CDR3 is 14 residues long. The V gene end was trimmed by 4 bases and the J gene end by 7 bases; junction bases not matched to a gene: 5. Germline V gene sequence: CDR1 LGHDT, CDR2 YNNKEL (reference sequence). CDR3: CASSLGTGVEKLFF. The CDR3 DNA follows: TGTGCCAGCAGCCTTGGGACAGGTGTTGAAAAACTGTTTTTT.

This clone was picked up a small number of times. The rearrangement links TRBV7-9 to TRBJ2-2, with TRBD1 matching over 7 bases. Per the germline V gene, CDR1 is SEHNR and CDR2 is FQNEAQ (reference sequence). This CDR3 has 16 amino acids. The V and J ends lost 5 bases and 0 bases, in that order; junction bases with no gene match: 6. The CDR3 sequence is CASSVPGQTNTGELFF. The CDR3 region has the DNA TGTGCCAGCAGCGTCCCGGGACAGACGAACACCGGGGAGCTGTTTTTT.

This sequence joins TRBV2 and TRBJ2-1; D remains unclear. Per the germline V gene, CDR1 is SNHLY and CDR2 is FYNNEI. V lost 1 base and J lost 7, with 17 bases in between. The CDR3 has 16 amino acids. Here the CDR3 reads CASSEGSSGAWNEQFF. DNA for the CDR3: TGTGCCAGCAGTGAAGGATCCTCTGGAGCTTGGAATGAGCAGTTCTTC.

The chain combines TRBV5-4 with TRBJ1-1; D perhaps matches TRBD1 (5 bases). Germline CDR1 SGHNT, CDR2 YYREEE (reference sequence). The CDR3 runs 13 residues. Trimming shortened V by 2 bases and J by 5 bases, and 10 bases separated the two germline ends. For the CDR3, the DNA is TGTGCCAGCAGCTTAGGGGTTGGGACTGAAGCTTTCTTT. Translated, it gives CASSLGVGTEAFF.

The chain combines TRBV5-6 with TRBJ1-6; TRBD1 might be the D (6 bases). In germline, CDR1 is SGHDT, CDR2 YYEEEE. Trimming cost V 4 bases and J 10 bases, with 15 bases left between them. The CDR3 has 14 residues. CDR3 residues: CASSNTGKRSPLHF. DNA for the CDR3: TGTGCCAGCAGCAACACAGGGAAGCGCTCACCCCTCCACTTT.

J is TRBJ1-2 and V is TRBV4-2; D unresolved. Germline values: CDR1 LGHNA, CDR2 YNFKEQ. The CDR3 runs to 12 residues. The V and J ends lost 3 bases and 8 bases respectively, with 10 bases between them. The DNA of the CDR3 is TGTGCCAGCAGCCACCGCGGAGGGGGCTACACCTTC. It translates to CASSHRGGGYTF.